This TCR beta chain was recovered during a study of cytomegalovirus exposure and HLA in healthy donors. Whole-study results and caveats: Earlier analysis yielded a pattern in which most TCR beta V segments were productive about 90% or about 30% of the time. Serostatus for CMV was the only available immune exposure information. Most TCR sequences showed up rarely, but some public TCRs showed up in many donors. Exclusion applied to some V segments, including TRBV6-2 and TRBV6-3, as they were indistinguishable.

60 Vbeta and 13 Jbeta primers were used in PCR. Assay: immunoSEQ multiplex PCR; the TCRdb copy retains only in-frame clones and omits some. The specimen's table records some 150,000 clones. To note about this clone: Its antigen remains unknown.

Deletions cut 2 bases from V and 3 bases from J, with 8 bases between. The CDR3 runs 14 residues. CDR1 is SSHAT and CDR2 is FNYEAQ in the germline V gene (reference sequence). The J gene is TRBJ1-3, the V gene TRBV7-7; D is unclear. The clonotype comes from a man aged 35 to 55 in good health and CMV-seronegative. The sequenced material came from PBMCs. The CDR3 loop reads CASSLNPGGNTIYF. In nucleotides, the CDR3 is TGTGCCAGCAGCTTAAATCCAGGTGGAAACACCATATATTTT.